Listed below are T cell receptor beta chains from one sample, sequenced in a study of OX40 agonist ivuxolimab in advanced cancers. Generated by immunoSEQ multiplex PCR, the TCRdb table keeps only in-frame clones and is missing some. This sample has roughly 26,000 clones, with more than 70% found just once. This specimen was CD4+ or CD8+ T cells sorted from blood, taken in a trial of the OX40 agonist ivuxolimab. The receptor source for this set is an adult with an advanced solid tumor such as melanoma, head and neck, liver or kidney cancer. CDR3s include the opening cysteine and the closing phenylalanine or tryptophan. The D gene is left open where the match is weak. Where a row states a size, it is once, few, many or the class of an expanded clone; other rows omit it.

v_gene	d_gene	j_gene	abundance	CDR3aa	CDR3nt
TRBV7-9	TRBD1	TRBJ1-1	once	CASSASGGTEAFF	TGTGCCAGCAGCGCGTCAGGGGGCACTGAAGCTTTCTTT
TRBV5-5	TRBD1	TRBJ1-3	.	CASSKTGGSSGNTIYF	TGTGCCAGCAGCAAGACAGGGGGCAGTTCTGGAAACACCATATATTTT
TRBV6-6	TRBD1	TRBJ1-6	.	CASSPGDSYNSPLHF	TGTGCCAGCAGTCCTGGGGACAGTTATAATTCACCCCTCCACTTT
TRBV1	.	TRBJ2-5	.	CTSKSGAFQETQYF	TGCACCAGCAAATCGGGGGCGTTCCAAGAGACCCAGTACTTC
TRBV9	.	TRBJ2-5	once	CASSPSRSETQYF	TGTGCCAGCAGCCCCTCTAGGTCGGAGACCCAGTACTTC
TRBV2	.	TRBJ1-1	.	CASSEQRANTEAFF	TGTGCCAGCAGTGAACAACGGGCTAACACTGAAGCTTTCTTT
TRBV11-1	.	TRBJ2-5	once	CASSYDRKETQYF	TGTGCCAGCAGCTACGACAGGAAAGAGACCCAGTACTTC
TRBV15	.	TRBJ1-2	.	CATSRDGLAGGYTF	TGTGCCACCAGCCGGGACGGCCTGGCGGGTGGCTACACCTTC
TRBV6-6	TRBD1	TRBJ1-6	.	CASRDRDRVNSPLHF	TGTGCCAGCCGTGACAGGGACAGGGTTAATTCACCCCTCCACTTT
TRBV6-6	TRBD1	TRBJ2-6	.	CASEGQTSGANVLTF	TGTGCCAGCGAGGGACAGACCTCTGGGGCCAACGTCCTGACTTTC
TRBV6-6	TRBD2	TRBJ2-1	.	CASTTGRGGNEQFF	TGTGCCAGCACCACCGGGCGGGGAGGGAATGAGCAGTTCTTC
TRBV12-5	TRBD1	TRBJ1-1	.	CASGSGQAEAFF	TGTGCTAGTGGTTCGGGACAGGCTGAAGCTTTCTTT
TRBV18	TRBD1	TRBJ1-1	.	CASSPRVSNRGMNTEAFF	TGTGCCAGCTCACCACGGGTCAGTAACAGGGGCATGAACACTGAAGCTTTCTTT
TRBV19	.	TRBJ1-2	.	CASSREYHGYTF	TGTGCCAGTAGTAGGGAGTACCATGGCTACACCTTC
TRBV5-1	TRBD1	TRBJ1-6	.	CASSLGTGRFSPLHF	TGCGCCAGCAGCTTGGGGACAGGGAGGTTTTCACCCCTCCACTTT
TRBV19	.	TRBJ2-2	.	CASTRRDTGELFF	TGTGCCAGTACCAGGAGGGATACCGGGGAGCTGTTTTTT
TRBV5-6	.	TRBJ2-2	.	CASMGDLGAGELFF	TGTGCCAGCATGGGGGACCTGGGGGCCGGGGAGCTGTTTTTT
TRBV7-9	.	TRBJ1-1	.	CASSLGTSGAFF	TGTGCCAGCAGCTTAGGGACCTCCGGAGCTTTCTTT
TRBV5-1	.	TRBJ1-3	.	CASSWDNSGNTIYF	TGCGCCAGCAGCTGGGACAACTCTGGAAACACCATATATTTT
TRBV6-5	TRBD1	TRBJ2-7	.	CASRRTGDYEQYF	TGTGCCAGCAGGAGGACAGGGGACTACGAGCAGTACTTC
TRBV11-1	.	TRBJ1-2	few	CASSSLGPQRPNYGYTF	TGTGCCAGCAGCTCACTAGGTCCCCAGAGACCAAACTATGGCTACACCTTC
TRBV5-4	.	TRBJ2-7	.	CASSAGGGPEEEQYF	TGTGCCAGCAGCGCTGGCGGAGGGCCCGAGGAGGAGCAGTACTTC
TRBV7-2	TRBD1	TRBJ2-5	.	CASRRGQGAQETQYF	TGTGCCAGCAGAAGGGGACAGGGGGCTCAAGAGACCCAGTACTTC
TRBV9	.	TRBJ2-1	few	CASSVARQEEQFF	TGTGCCAGCAGCGTAGCACGACAAGAAGAGCAGTTCTTC
TRBV19	.	TRBJ1-2	once	CASSFPERRGYTF	TGTGCCAGTAGTTTTCCCGAGAGGAGGGGCTACACCTTC
TRBV29-1	TRBD1	TRBJ1-2	once	CSCEQGNYGYTF	TGCAGCTGCGAACAGGGGAACTATGGCTACACCTTC
TRBV11-2	.	TRBJ2-5	.	CASSLPPGEEWRGTQYF	TGTGCCAGCAGCTTACCACCCGGCGAGGAATGGCGAGGGACCCAGTACTTC
TRBV4-2	TRBD2	TRBJ2-1	.	CASSVLAGGINNEQFF	TGTGCCAGCAGCGTCCTAGCGGGGGGGATAAACAATGAGCAGTTCTTC
TRBV30	.	TRBJ1-1	.	CAWRQNMNTEAFF	TGTGCCTGGCGCCAGAACATGAACACTGAAGCTTTCTTT
TRBV7-7	TRBD1	TRBJ2-1	.	CASSKGGGSNEQFF	TGTGCTAGCAGTAAAGGGGGCGGTTCCAATGAGCAGTTCTTC
TRBV6-5	TRBD1	TRBJ1-1	.	CASSRTGMNTEAFF	TGTGCCAGCAGCCGGACAGGGATGAACACTGAAGCTTTCTTT
TRBV4-2	.	TRBJ2-5	.	CASSQDARGETQYF	TGTGCCAGCAGCCAAGACGCCCGGGGAGAGACCCAGTACTTC
TRBV5-1	.	TRBJ1-1	.	CASSPGGQGLLNTEAFF	TGCGCCAGCAGCCCGGGGGGGCAGGGGCTACTGAACACTGAAGCTTTCTTT
TRBV7-2	.	TRBJ2-2	.	CASSSTHSSGELFF	TGTGCCAGCAGCTCGACGCATTCCTCCGGGGAGCTGTTTTTT
TRBV7-6	.	TRBJ2-1	.	CASSLRGFGTAAAYNEQFF	TGTGCCAGCAGCTTACGGGGTTTCGGGACCGCAGCGGCCTACAATGAGCAGTTCTTC
TRBV18	TRBD1	TRBJ1-1	.	CASLDERTGVGAFF	TGTGCCAGCCTCGACGAACGGACAGGGGTAGGAGCTTTCTTT
TRBV7-2	.	TRBJ1-3	.	CASSLQGLALGNTIYF	TGTGCCAGCAGCTTACAGGGACTCGCACTTGGAAACACCATATATTTT
TRBV5-4	.	TRBJ1-1	.	CASSLAGFEAFF	TGTGCCAGCAGCTTGGCCGGGTTTGAAGCTTTCTTT
TRBV5-4	.	TRBJ2-2	.	CASSLTTALPGELFF	TGTGCCAGCAGCTTGACGACAGCCCTTCCCGGGGAGCTGTTTTTT